The clone carrying this T cell receptor (beta chain) was detected only a few times. The antigen is undetermined. The sample comes from a study of identical twins. The cDNA had a unique molecular identifier and a template-switch universal primer site. TCRdb re-called the 5' RACE reads with MiXCR, one entry per CDR3 protein. Among more than 200,000 distinct CDR3 sequences listed, 9.4% were seen once. Per the germline V gene, CDR1 is SGHNT and CDR2 is YYREEE (reference sequence). The ends were cut back, 3 bases at V and 4 bases at J, with 14 bases in the middle. This CDR3 comprises 15 residues. Study results and caveats: The same donors were not followed; conclusions instead depended on cross-sectional statistical analysis. Partial confounding of zero-insertion analyses by invariant MAIT and iNKT cells was possible. Among out-of-frame alpha sequences shared by twins, low generation probability occurred in excess.

This sequence originates from a woman between 18 and 29 years old in good health. The V gene is TRBV5-4, the J gene TRBJ2-1; D might be TRBD2 (6 bases). The source material was memory (CD45RO+) T cells sorted from blood. The CDR3, as DNA: TGTGCCAGCAGCTCCCGGGACTCCCAATACAATGAGCAGTTCTTC. It is translated as CASSSRDSQYNEQFF. Based on the CDR3 plus reference TRBV5-4 and TRBJ2-1, the full variable domain is ETGVTQSPTHLIKTRGQQVTLRCSSQSGHNTVSWYQQALGQGPQFIFQYYREEENGRGNFPPRFSGLQFPNYSSELNVNALELDDSALYLCASSSRDSQYNEQFFGPGTRLTVL.